This T cell receptor (beta chain) comes out of a study of control samples from healthy donors and cancer patients. The table came from immunoSEQ multiplex PCR; TCRdb's copy has only in-frame clones and leaves some out. The profile covers approximately 130,000 clones, with roughly 91% appearing a single time and about 8.7% taken by the ten largest. In its sample, this clone was seen a few times. The CDR3 sequence is 14 residues long. Germline-derived CDR1 and CDR2 are SGHNT and YYREEE (reference sequence). The trim removed 3 bases at V and 6 bases at J, leaving 6 bases unmatched. The sequence derives from a man between 40 and 49 years old in good health. The J gene is TRBJ2-5, the V gene TRBV5-4, with 9 bases that match TRBD2. Sequenced: blood. DNA of the CDR3: TGTGCCAGCAGCTCCCGGACTAGCGCCCAGACCCAGTACTTC. Translated, it gives CASSSRTSAQTQYF.